This T cell receptor beta chain was sequenced for a study of cytomegalovirus exposure and HLA in healthy donors (dated by TCRdb to the late 2010s). About the study as a whole: In an earlier analysis of roughly 500 of the donors, under 300 Gb of sequence data and 120 million or so unique TCR beta sequences from roughly 180 million T cells were reported. Around 330 gigabases of sequencing data and around 90 million unique TCR sequences made up an early release that covered 500 to 650 HLA-typed donors. Of the roughly 400 genotyped donors, roughly 80% were placed in the genetic ancestry cluster associated with self-reported Caucasian donors. The study was designed to test whether signatures of past pathogen exposure could be identified by cataloging public T cell receptors. Using immunosequencing, the study profiled T cell repertoires from fewer than 850 subjects and related those repertoires to cytomegalovirus serostatus. In addition to the first cohort of approximately 670 subjects, a separate validation cohort of about 120 different subjects was used. To predict cytomegalovirus infection status, the study brought together high-throughput TCR immunosequencing, statistical association of individual TCRs with disease status, and machine learning. A later analysis re-analyzed previously published TCR beta repertoires from approximately 700 donors and added high-resolution HLA genotyping to study TCR occurrence patterns. Rather than using new phenotypic data, the later analysis identified candidate immune exposures from TCR beta sequences and from how often those sequences occurred across donors. An earlier analysis of several hundred of the donors applied high-throughput TCR beta sequencing to assess whether each TCR beta V gene segment acted as functional or pseudogenic. Donor age, sex, ethnicity and CMV serostatus were compiled together with the repertoire data. Genome-wide SNP genotypes for about three fifths of the 666 donors were used in a later genetic analysis, which treated that subset as a discovery cohort. All discovery cohort repertoires had been generated using a single sequencing platform. HLA typing included class I and class II loci at four-digit resolution. Typing coverage differed by locus: A, B, C, DRB1 and DQB1 were typed in about 629-640 donors, DQA1 in 522, DPA1 in around 600, and DPB1 in 450 to 480. Roughly five DR-DQ haplotypes were handled as single units for association and clustering, since linkage in the cohort was strong. Among several hundred genotyped donors of the cohort, an average of approximately 200,000 unique TCR beta nucleotide sequences was sequenced per donor, of which roughly 18% were non-productive. Findings and caveats that apply to the study as a whole: A later analysis associated approximately 17,000 TCR beta sequences with specific HLA alleles at a false discovery rate of 0.05. According to the authors, the approach could potentially be generalized to other disease states and immunological phenotypes. A total of fewer than 200 TCR beta chains were listed by the study as associated with cytomegalovirus. Several of the top co-occurrence clusters appeared to be linked to parvovirus B19, influenza, CMV and Epstein-Barr virus, according to a later analysis. The only immune exposure information available for the cohort was CMV serostatus. A later genetic analysis reported fewer N-insertions in productive TCRs among donors in an Asian-associated ancestry cluster than the roughly 700-donor mean. In an earlier analysis of some 500 of the donors, most TCR beta V segments were observed in productive rearrangements about 87% or about 30% of the time, broadly matching IMGT annotations. A later analysis found that HLA-associated TCR beta chains were more clonally expanded and had lower generation probabilities than equally common non-associated chains. Presence/absence analyses assumed roughly uniform sequencing depth across donors, an assumption that may not hold. Because HLA typing was unavailable for some donors at each locus, only the typed subset was used in association tests. When HLA alleles, especially DR and DQ, strongly co-occurred, attributing TCR associations to individual alleles was difficult. Cytomegalovirus status was reported to be diagnosed by the classifier with high specificity and sensitivity in both the original and validation cohorts. Linkage disequilibrium might explain the correlated functional status among segregating V segments, but an unknown experimental factor could not be excluded. In vitro tests confirmed that a few of the cytomegalovirus-associated TCR beta chains recognize cytomegalovirus antigens. According to a later analysis, most CMV-associated TCR beta chains appeared to be HLA-restricted, and the HLA associations seemed to be driven largely by CMV exposure. A further reported finding was that TCR beta sequences accurately predicted the HLA-A and HLA-B alleles for most subjects in the first cohort. Because counts were too low, seventeen rarely observed V segments, including chromosome 9 orphons, were excluded from the earlier analysis of a few hundred of the donors. The sequencing pipeline was judged likely to have produced a cluster of highly shared sequence variants as a technical artifact. Because the 87-base-pair reads could not distinguish some IMGT-functional V segments, including TRBV6-2 and TRBV6-3, those segments were excluded. This cohort had only TCR beta chains sequenced, and the lack of alpha or paired-chain data limited which features could be detected. A later genetic analysis associated a missense DCLRE1C variant with V-gene and J-gene trimming of TCR beta chains, and an independent cohort replicated the association. Most TCR sequences were seen in very few donors, while some public TCRs were found in many individuals. In a later analysis, TCR association rates were found to vary across HLA loci, with the most associated TCRs seen for DRB1 alleles and the fewest for HLA-C alleles.

The cohort consisted of approximately 670 healthy bone marrow donors. All cohort members were sampled while nominally healthy, although unrecorded immune exposures were likely present. The donor was CMV seropositive and belonged to the group of 250 to 300 seropositive cohort members. Each donor provided a peripheral blood sample, and peripheral blood mononuclear cells were used for TCR beta sequencing. Genomic DNA extraction from the blood cell samples was performed with the Qiagen DNeasy Blood Extraction Kit. In the case of this clone: It has no known antigen specificity. Qualities for individual bases were not recorded, and no much larger clone is one base off.

Library preparation used the immunoSEQ multiplex PCR assay. For the multiplex PCR, a mixture combining 60 forward primers for TCR Vbeta segments and 13 reverse primers for TCR Jbeta segments was used. A multiplex PCR assay on genomic DNA amplified the CDR3 region of rearranged TCR beta genes. On the Illumina HiSeq System, the amplified TCR beta libraries were sequenced as 87-base-pair reads. The paper's data handling went like this. In a later analysis, approximately 74 million unique TCR beta chains were counted across the 500 to 850 repertoires, and around 10 million of these chains were shared by at least two donors. To remove PCR and sequencing errors, raw reads were error-corrected and collapsed into unique sequences using a nearest-neighbor algorithm that merged closely related sequences. V, D and J gene segments were assigned by aligning CDR3 sequences to IMGT reference sequences. For a sequence to be retained, at least a six-nucleotide match to both a V gene segment and a J gene segment was required. A rearrangement counted as productive if the CDR3 had no stop codons and remained in frame with V and J, and every other rearrangement counted as non-productive. Following IMGT convention, CDR3 was defined as the stretch from the second conserved V-encoded cysteine to the conserved J-encoded phenylalanine. Sequences without an unambiguous match to a single V gene segment were excluded from the earlier analysis of a few hundred of the donors. In an earlier analysis of about 590 of the donors, a V segment was called functional when productive rearrangements were above 56.7%, and segregating when the standard deviation between donors exceeded 5%. A statistical classification framework was built for diagnosing cytomegalovirus status from the catalog of TCR beta chain sequences. In a later analysis, TCR nucleotide sequences were compared against IMGT/GENE-DB human TR gene sequences so that V and J genes could be assigned. The TCRdist pipeline was used in a later analysis to assign CDR3 sequences and most-parsimonious VDJ recombination scenarios. In a later analysis, each TCR beta chain was defined by its CDR3 amino acid sequence together with its V-gene family, and reads lacking a unique V-gene family were excluded. A later analysis removed 600 or so highly shared, low-generation-probability nucleotide sequences to deal with suspected cross-contamination and a sequencing artifact. For each public chain, a later analysis derived a clonal expansion index from normalized ranks of inferred template counts within each repertoire. A later analysis computed generation probabilities with a VDJ recombination model fitted to out-of-frame rearrangements, and checked the results against IGoR. In a later analysis, TCR-TCR, TCR-HLA and TCR-CMV co-occurrence was scored with hypergeometric tests, and a repertoire-size bias correction was applied to TCR pairs. A later analysis estimated false discovery rates by permuting HLA or CMV assignments 20 times. A later analysis grouped co-occurring TCRs with DBSCAN, adding TCRdist sequence similarity when clustering within HLA-allele-positive subsets. For co-occurrence clustering, repertoires with fewer than 30,000 or more than 120,000 public chains were excluded, along with several repertoires with anomalous nucleotide sharing. The table comes from immuneACCESS by way of TCRdb, which keeps in-frame sequences with V and J called. Part of the clones is missing from these tables; in studies checked, under half for an unresolved V gene and the rest for unknown reasons. The V and J calls and the clone size are those of that table, but D and trimming were determined from the DNA. This sample gives around 70,000 clones in total; more than 65% of them show up just once. The top ten constitute roughly 12% of the sample.

Trimming at the junction amounts to 4 bases on V and 7 bases on J, and the germline ends lie 14 bases apart. Based on the germline V gene, the CDR1 and CDR2 sequences are MGHDK and SYGVNS. The CDR3 sequence holds 13 residues, the cysteine and phenylalanine included. This entry keeps only the CDR3 DNA: 39 bases, framed from base 1. Material for sequencing was PBMCs. This clonotype originated in a male donor in good health and CMV-seropositive. The chain is made from TRBV25-1 and TRBJ2-7, and perhaps TRBD2 as D gene, on 6 matching bases. Here the CDR3 is given as CASSVGARGEQYF. The sequenced DNA: TGTGCCAGCAGTGTAGGGGCCCGGGGGGAGCAGTACTTC.